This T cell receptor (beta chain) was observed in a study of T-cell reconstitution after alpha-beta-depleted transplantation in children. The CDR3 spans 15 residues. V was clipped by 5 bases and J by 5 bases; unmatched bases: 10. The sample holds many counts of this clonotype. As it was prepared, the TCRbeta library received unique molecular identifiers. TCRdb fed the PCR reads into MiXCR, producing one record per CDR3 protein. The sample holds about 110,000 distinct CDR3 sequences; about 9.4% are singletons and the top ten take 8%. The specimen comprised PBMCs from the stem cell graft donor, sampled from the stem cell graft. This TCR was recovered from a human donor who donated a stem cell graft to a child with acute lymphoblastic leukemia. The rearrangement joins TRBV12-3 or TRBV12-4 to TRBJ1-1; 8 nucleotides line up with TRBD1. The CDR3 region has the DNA TGTGCCAGCAGTACTCGGACAGGGACATGGACTGAAGCTTTCTTT. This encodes CASSTRTGTWTEAFF.